These T cell receptor beta chains were read from a single sample in a study of blood T cell repertoires in COVID-19. Clones were sequenced by immunoSEQ multiplex PCR, and TCRdb holds only the in-frame ones, with some missing. The table lists roughly 47,000 clones, around 82% of them singletons. Sequencing was done on a sample of peripheral blood. These receptors all come from a woman aged 70-85 years with acute or convalescent COVID-19. The CDR3 runs from the conserved cysteine through the conserved F or W. D genes are given only for firm matches. Clone size appears in some rows only: once, few, many, or a class for an expanded clone.

j_gene,abundance,d_gene,v_gene,CDR3aa,CDR3nt
TRBJ2-1,once,NA,TRBV9,CASSVEDPAQWGEQFF,TGTGCCAGCAGCGTGGAGGACCCGGCGCAGTGGGGTGAGCAGTTCTTC
TRBJ2-7,NA,TRBD1,TRBV6-5,CASSRAGTDYEQYF,TGTGCCAGCAGCCGCGCCGGGACAGACTACGAGCAGTACTTC
TRBJ2-2,NA,NA,TRBV27,CASSLRGSSGELFF,TGTGCCAGCAGTTTACGGGGGTCGAGCGGGGAGCTGTTTTTT
TRBJ1-5,once,NA,TRBV28,CASRGGTPNQPQHF,TGTGCCAGCAGGGGGGGTACCCCCAATCAGCCCCAGCATTTT
TRBJ2-3,once,TRBD1,TRBV5-1,CASSRGQADTQYF,TGCGCCAGCAGCAGGGGGCAAGCAGATACGCAGTATTTT
TRBJ2-1,NA,TRBD2,TRBV5-1,CASSTGTSGYNEQFF,TGCGCCAGCAGCACCGGGACTAGCGGTTACAATGAGCAGTTCTTC
TRBJ2-1,NA,TRBD2,TRBV7-9,CASSLLAGNEQFF,TGTGCCAGCAGCTTACTAGCGGGGAATGAGCAGTTCTTC
TRBJ1-4,NA,TRBD1,TRBV15,CATSKDRPGQGTEKLFF,TGTGCCACCAGCAAAGATCGGCCGGGACAGGGGACTGAAAAACTGTTTTTT
TRBJ2-3,NA,NA,TRBV9,CASSVQGLGTDTQYF,TGTGCCAGCAGCGTACAGGGGTTGGGCACAGATACGCAGTATTTT
TRBJ2-2,NA,NA,TRBV11-2,CASSLTRTGELFF,TGTGCCAGCAGCTTAACCAGGACCGGGGAGCTGTTTTTT
TRBJ2-7,NA,TRBD2,TRBV11-3,CASSLPLAGIYEQYF,TGTGCCAGCAGCTTACCCCTAGCGGGAATCTACGAGCAGTACTTC
TRBJ2-7,once,TRBD1,TRBV3-1/TRBV3-2,CASHGPGGVEQYF,TGTGCCAGCCACGGCCCAGGGGGCGTCGAGCAGTACTTC
TRBJ2-1,NA,TRBD1,TRBV28,CASSPPQGAGNEQFF,TGTGCCAGCAGTCCACCACAGGGGGCGGGGAATGAGCAGTTCTTC
TRBJ1-1,NA,TRBD1,TRBV11-2,CASSIRQGMNTEAFF,TGTGCCAGCAGTATTAGACAGGGGATGAACACTGAAGCTTTCTTT
TRBJ1-1,NA,TRBD1,TRBV6-1,CASSAAETGTGFRTEAFF,TGTGCCAGCAGTGCAGCGGAGACCGGGACAGGGTTCCGGACTGAAGCTTTCTTT
TRBJ2-3,NA,NA,TRBV1,CTELAGITDTQYF,TGCACCGAACTAGCGGGAATCACAGATACGCAGTATTTT
TRBJ1-4,NA,NA,TRBV6-5,CASSYRGAREKLFF,TGTGCCAGCAGTTACCGGGGGGCGCGAGAAAAACTGTTTTTT
TRBJ1-2,NA,NA,TRBV4-1,CASSQIEYNYGYTF,TGCGCCAGCAGCCAAATAGAGTATAACTATGGCTACACCTTC
TRBJ2-5,NA,NA,TRBV29-1,CSVAGSGKETQYF,TGCAGCGTTGCCGGGTCAGGGAAGGAGACCCAGTACTTC
TRBJ2-3,NA,NA,TRBV5-1,CASSLSRTPRVPDTQYF,TGCGCCAGCAGCTTGTCCCGGACACCTAGAGTCCCAGATACGCAGTATTTT
TRBJ2-7,few,TRBD1,TRBV9,CASSGPPGGIYEQYF,TGTGCCAGCAGCGGACCCCCAGGGGGCATCTACGAGCAGTACTTC
TRBJ1-2,NA,TRBD1,TRBV5-1,CASSLAPGQSDYGYTF,TGCGCCAGCAGCTTGGCCCCGGGACAGTCAGACTATGGCTACACCTTC
TRBJ1-2,NA,NA,TRBV5-1,CASSKTQDRNYGYTF,TGCGCCAGCAGCAAGACTCAGGACAGAAACTATGGCTACACCTTC
TRBJ1-4,NA,NA,TRBV28,CAAGTGSANEKLFF,TGTGCCGCCGGAACAGGGTCGGCTAATGAAAAACTGTTTTTT
TRBJ2-7,NA,NA,TRBV9,CASSVTDSYEQYF,TGTGCCAGCAGCGTAACTGATTCCTACGAGCAGTACTTC
TRBJ2-1,NA,TRBD2,TRBV10-3,CAIRGGLAGDHEQFF,TGTGCCATCAGGGGAGGACTAGCGGGAGATCATGAGCAGTTCTTC
TRBJ2-5,once,TRBD2,TRBV5-1,CASSLGLAGEQETQYF,TGCGCCAGCAGCCTGGGACTAGCGGGTGAACAAGAGACCCAGTACTTC
TRBJ2-7,NA,TRBD2,TRBV18,CASSETGLANAYEQYF,TGTGCCAGCTCAGAAACGGGACTAGCCAATGCGTACGAGCAGTACTTC
TRBJ1-5,NA,NA,TRBV11-2,CASSPGSQEGNQPQHF,TGTGCCAGCAGCCCGGGGAGCCAAGAAGGCAATCAGCCCCAGCATTTT
TRBJ1-5,NA,TRBD1,TRBV7-2,CASGTVNQPQHF,TGTGCTTCCGGGACAGTCAATCAGCCCCAGCATTTT
TRBJ2-1,NA,NA,TRBV9,CASSVDALEGQFF,TGTGCCAGCAGCGTAGATGCCCTGGAGGGGCAGTTCTTC
TRBJ2-3,NA,NA,TRBV19,CASSMGSLTTDTQYF,TGTGCCAGTAGTATGGGCAGCCTTACCACAGATACGCAGTATTTT
TRBJ2-7,NA,NA,TRBV15,CATSRQGGYEQYF,TGTGCCACCAGCAGACAGGGTGGGTACGAGCAGTACTTC
TRBJ1-1,NA,NA,TRBV6-2/TRBV6-3,CASSYDITRHSRVGTEAFF,TGTGCCAGCAGTTACGACATCACGCGCCACTCCAGGGTGGGAACTGAAGCTTTCTTT
TRBJ2-1,NA,TRBD2,TRBV6-2/TRBV6-3,CASSYSKLAGHEQFF,TGTGCCAGCAGTTACTCGAAGCTAGCGGGACATGAGCAGTTCTTC
TRBJ1-4,NA,NA,TRBV3-1/TRBV3-2,CASSQVQGKLFF,TGTGCCAGCAGCCAAGTTCAGGGGAAACTGTTTTTT
TRBJ1-2,NA,NA,TRBV12-5,CASGIGEGGYTF,TGTGCTAGTGGAATCGGAGAGGGTGGCTACACCTTC
TRBJ2-7,NA,TRBD2,TRBV18,CASSRDSSGISSYEQYF,TGTGCCAGCTCACGGGACTCAAGCGGGATTAGCTCCTACGAGCAGTACTTC
TRBJ1-4,NA,NA,TRBV6-5,CASSYSSGSTNEKLFF,TGTGCCAGCAGTTACTCATCAGGATCAACTAATGAAAAACTGTTTTTT
TRBJ2-7,NA,NA,TRBV6-5,CASSPRGRAYYEQYF,TGTGCCAGCAGCCCGCGAGGGCGGGCGTACTACGAGCAGTACTTC
TRBJ1-2,NA,TRBD1,TRBV19,CASSFRGTDNYGYTF,TGTGCCAGTAGTTTCCGTGGGACAGACAACTATGGCTACACCTTC
TRBJ2-2,few,TRBD1,TRBV11-3,CASSLGNDRAGELFF,TGTGCCAGCAGCTTAGGAAACGACAGGGCCGGGGAGCTGTTTTTT
TRBJ2-7,NA,TRBD1,TRBV5-6,CASSSSRGHRDRSSYEQYF,TGTGCCAGCAGCTCAAGCAGGGGGCATAGGGACCGTAGCTCCTACGAGCAGTACTTC
TRBJ1-2,NA,NA,TRBV28,CASSSKISPQTYGYTF,TGTGCCAGCAGTTCCAAAATATCCCCACAGACCTATGGCTACACCTTC
TRBJ2-4,NA,NA,TRBV27,CASNSIQGGKNIQYF,TGTGCCAGCAACTCTATACAGGGCGGCAAAAACATTCAGTACTTC
TRBJ1-3,NA,NA,TRBV25-1,CASTEFAGDPNTIYF,TGTGCCAGCACCGAATTTGCAGGGGATCCAAACACCATATATTTT
TRBJ2-6,once,TRBD2,TRBV4-2,CASSQEPAGSSGANVLTF,TGTGCCAGCAGCCAAGAGCCAGCGGGAAGCTCTGGGGCCAACGTCCTGACTTTC
TRBJ1-2,NA,NA,TRBV30,CAWTTSLAPGAGYTF,TGTGCCTGGACCACCTCACTTGCCCCAGGGGCGGGCTACACCTTC
TRBJ1-6,once,NA,TRBV2,CASEYRERDSPLHF,TGTGCCAGCGAATACAGGGAGAGGGATTCACCCCTCCACTTT
TRBJ2-5,NA,TRBD2,TRBV28,CASSFSGKVLQTQYF,TGTGCCAGCAGTTTTAGCGGGAAAGTCCTCCAGACCCAGTACTTC
TRBJ2-3,NA,NA,TRBV30,CAWSGGSTDTQYF,TGTGCCTGGAGCGGGGGTAGCACAGATACGCAGTATTTT
TRBJ1-5,NA,TRBD1,TRBV18,CASSPIRGIQPQHF,TGTGCCAGCTCACCCATCAGGGGGATTCAGCCCCAGCATTTT
TRBJ1-3,few,NA,TRBV19,CASSMAGLSSGNTIYF,TGTGCCAGTAGTATGGCGGGACTGAGCTCTGGAAACACCATATATTTT
TRBJ2-1,few,TRBD1,TRBV19,CASSSGTGGAVEQFF,TGTGCCAGTAGTAGCGGGACAGGGGGCGCGGTTGAGCAGTTCTTC
TRBJ2-2,NA,NA,TRBV18,CASSPLRDSNTGELFF,TGTGCCAGCTCACCACTTCGGGACTCGAACACCGGGGAGCTGTTTTTT